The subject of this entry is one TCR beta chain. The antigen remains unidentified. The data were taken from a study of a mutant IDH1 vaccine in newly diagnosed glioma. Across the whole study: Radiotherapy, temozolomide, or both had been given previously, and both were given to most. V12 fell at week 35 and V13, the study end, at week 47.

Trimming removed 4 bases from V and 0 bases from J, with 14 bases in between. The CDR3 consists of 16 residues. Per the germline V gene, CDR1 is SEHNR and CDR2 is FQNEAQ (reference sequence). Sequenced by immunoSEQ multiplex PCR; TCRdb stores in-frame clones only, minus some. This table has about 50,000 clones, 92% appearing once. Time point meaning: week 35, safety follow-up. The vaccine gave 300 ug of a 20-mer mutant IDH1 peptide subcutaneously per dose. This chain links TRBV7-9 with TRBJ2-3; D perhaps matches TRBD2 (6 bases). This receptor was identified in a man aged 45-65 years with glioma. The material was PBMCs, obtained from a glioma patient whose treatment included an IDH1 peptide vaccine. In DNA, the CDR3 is TGTGCCAGCAGCTCGACGGGGGACGGGAGCACAGATACGCAGTATTTT. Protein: CASSSTGDGSTDTQYF.